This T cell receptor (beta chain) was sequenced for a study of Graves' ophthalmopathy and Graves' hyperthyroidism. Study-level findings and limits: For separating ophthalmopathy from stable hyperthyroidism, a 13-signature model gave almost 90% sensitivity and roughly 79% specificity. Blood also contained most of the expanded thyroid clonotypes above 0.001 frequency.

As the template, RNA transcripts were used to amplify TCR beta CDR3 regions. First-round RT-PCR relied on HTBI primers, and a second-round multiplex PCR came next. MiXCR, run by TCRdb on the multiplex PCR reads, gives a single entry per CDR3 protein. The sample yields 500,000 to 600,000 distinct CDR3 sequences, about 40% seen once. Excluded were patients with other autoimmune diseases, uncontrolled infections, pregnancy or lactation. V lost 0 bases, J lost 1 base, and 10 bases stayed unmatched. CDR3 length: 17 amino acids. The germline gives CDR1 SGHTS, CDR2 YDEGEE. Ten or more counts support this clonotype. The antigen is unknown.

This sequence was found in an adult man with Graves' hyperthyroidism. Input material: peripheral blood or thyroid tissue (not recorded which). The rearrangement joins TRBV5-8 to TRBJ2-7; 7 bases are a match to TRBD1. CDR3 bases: TGTGCCAGCAGCTTGGATTTTGCCAGGGGGTCGTCCTACGAGCAGTACTTC. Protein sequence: CASSLDFARGSSYEQYF.